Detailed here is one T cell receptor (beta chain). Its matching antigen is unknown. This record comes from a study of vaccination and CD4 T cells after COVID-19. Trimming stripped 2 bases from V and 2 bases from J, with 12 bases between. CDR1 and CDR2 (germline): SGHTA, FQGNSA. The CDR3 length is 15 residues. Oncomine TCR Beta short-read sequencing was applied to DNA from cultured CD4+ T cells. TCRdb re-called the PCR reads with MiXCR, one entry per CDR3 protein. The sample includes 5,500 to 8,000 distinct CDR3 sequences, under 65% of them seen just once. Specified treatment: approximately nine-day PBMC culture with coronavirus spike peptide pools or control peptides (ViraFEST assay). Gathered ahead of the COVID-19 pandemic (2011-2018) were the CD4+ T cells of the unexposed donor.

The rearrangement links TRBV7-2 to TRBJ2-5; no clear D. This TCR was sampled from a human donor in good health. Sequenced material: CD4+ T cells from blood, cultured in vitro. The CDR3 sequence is CASSLIPGSQETQYF. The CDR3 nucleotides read TGTGCCAGCAGCTTAATCCCTGGCTCGCAAGAGACCCAGTACTTC.